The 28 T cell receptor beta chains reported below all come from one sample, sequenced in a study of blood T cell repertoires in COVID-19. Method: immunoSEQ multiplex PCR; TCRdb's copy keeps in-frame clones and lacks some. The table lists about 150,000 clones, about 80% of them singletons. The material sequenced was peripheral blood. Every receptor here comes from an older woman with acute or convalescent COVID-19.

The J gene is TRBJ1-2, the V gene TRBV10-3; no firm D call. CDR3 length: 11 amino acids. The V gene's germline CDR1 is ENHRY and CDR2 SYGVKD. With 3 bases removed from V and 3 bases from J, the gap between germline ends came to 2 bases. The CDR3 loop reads CAISDYYGYTF. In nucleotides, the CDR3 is TGTGCCATCAGTGACTACTATGGCTACACCTTC.

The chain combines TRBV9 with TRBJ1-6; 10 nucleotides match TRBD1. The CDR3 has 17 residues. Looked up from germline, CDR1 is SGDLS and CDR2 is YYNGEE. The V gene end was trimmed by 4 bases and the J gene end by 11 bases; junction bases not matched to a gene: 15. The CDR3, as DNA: TGTGCCAGCAGCCCCGACCCGGGACAGGGGTTGGTGACACCCCTCCACTTT. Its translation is CASSPDPGQGLVTPLHF.

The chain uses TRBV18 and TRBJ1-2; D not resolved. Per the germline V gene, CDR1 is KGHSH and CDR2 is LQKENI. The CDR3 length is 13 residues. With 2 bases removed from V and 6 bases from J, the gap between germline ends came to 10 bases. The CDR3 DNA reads TGTGCCAGCTCACCAGACGGGGTTAATGGCTACACCTTC. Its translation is CASSPDGVNGYTF.

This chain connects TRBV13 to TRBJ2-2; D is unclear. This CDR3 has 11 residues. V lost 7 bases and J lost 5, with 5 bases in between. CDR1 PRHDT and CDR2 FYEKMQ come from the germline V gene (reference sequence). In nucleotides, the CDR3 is TGTGCCAGCACCGGGACCGGGGAGCTGTTTTTT. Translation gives CASTGTGELFF.

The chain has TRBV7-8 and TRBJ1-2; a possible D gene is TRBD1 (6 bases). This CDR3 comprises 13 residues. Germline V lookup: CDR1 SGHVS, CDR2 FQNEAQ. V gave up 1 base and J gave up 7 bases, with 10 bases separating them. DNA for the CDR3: TGTGCCAGCAGCTTAGGGGGGACACTTGGCTACACCTTC. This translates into CASSLGGTLGYTF.

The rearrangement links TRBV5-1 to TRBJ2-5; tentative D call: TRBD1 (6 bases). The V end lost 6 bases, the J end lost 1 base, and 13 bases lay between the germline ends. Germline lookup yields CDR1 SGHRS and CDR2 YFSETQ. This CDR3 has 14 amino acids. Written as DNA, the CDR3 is TGCGCCAGCACCACAGGACAGAGCCAAGAGACCCAGTACTTC. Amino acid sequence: CASTTGQSQETQYF.

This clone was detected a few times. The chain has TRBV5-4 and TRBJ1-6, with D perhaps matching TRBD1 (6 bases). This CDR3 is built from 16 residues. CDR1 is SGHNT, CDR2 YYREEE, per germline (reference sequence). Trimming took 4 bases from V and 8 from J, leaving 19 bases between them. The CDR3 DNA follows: TGTGCCAGCAGCCCCGCAGGCCAGGGGAGGGATTCACCCCTCCACTTT. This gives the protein CASSPAGQGRDSPLHF.

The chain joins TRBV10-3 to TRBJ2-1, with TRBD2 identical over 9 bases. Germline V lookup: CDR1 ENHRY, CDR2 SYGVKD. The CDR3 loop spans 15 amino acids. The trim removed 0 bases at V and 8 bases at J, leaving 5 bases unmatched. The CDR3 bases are TGTGCCATCAGTGAGTCAGGGACTAGCAACGATGAGCAGTTCTTC. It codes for CAISESGTSNDEQFF.

CDR3: CASSLIVINEQFF. CDR3 nucleotide sequence: TGTGCCAGCAGTTTGATAGTAATCAATGAGCAGTTCTTC. This rearrangement joins TRBV12-3 or TRBV12-4 to TRBJ2-1; no firm D call. This CDR3 is built from 13 residues. Trimming left V 3 bases short and J 6 bases short, with 9 bases between.

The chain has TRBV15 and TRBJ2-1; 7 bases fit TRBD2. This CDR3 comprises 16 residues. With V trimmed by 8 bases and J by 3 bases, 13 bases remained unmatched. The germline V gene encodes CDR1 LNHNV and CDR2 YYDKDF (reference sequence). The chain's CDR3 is CATSGGGALRYNEQFF. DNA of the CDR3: TGTGCCACCTCGGGCGGGGGAGCCCTGCGCTACAATGAGCAGTTCTTC.

The CDR3 region is CASSLTAPNTGELFF. The CDR3 DNA reads TGTGCCAGTAGCCTGACAGCGCCGAACACCGGGGAGCTGTTTTTT. The rearrangement uses TRBV19 and TRBJ2-2; weak D call: TRBD1 (5 bases). The V gene lost 6 bases and the J gene lost 0 bases, with 11 bases spanning the gap. This CDR3 region has 15 residues. Germline values: CDR1 LNHDA, CDR2 SQIVND (reference sequence).

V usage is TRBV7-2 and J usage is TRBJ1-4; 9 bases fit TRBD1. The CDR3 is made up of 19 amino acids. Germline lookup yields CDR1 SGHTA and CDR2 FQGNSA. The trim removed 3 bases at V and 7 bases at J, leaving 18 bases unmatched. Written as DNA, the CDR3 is TGTGCCAGCAGCTTTCGGGGGTGGGGACAGGGAAAAGAGGGTGAAAAACTGTTTTTT. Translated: CASSFRGWGQGKEGEKLFF.

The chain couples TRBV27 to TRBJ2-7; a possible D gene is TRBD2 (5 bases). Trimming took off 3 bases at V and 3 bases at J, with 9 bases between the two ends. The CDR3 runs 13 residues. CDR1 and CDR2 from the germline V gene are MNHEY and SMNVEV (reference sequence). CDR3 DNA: TGTGCCAGCAGTTTGGGGAGATTCTACGAGCAGTACTTC. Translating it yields CASSLGRFYEQYF.

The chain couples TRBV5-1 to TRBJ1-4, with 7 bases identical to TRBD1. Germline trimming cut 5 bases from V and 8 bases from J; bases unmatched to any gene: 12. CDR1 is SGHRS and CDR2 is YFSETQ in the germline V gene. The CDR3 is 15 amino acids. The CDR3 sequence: CASSGVGGADEKLFF. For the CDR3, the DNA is TGCGCCAGCAGTGGAGTAGGGGGCGCAGACGAAAAACTGTTTTTT.

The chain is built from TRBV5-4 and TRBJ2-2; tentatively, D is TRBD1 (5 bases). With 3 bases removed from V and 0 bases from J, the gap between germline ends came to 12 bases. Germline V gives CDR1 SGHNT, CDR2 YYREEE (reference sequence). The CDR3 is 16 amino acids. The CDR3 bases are TGTGCCAGCAGCTCATTACAGGCCGCGAACACCGGGGAGCTGTTTTTT. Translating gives CASSSLQAANTGELFF.

CDR3 nucleotides: TGTGCCAGCAGTGTCGGGACAGGGAAGACCCAGTACTTC. Translated: CASSVGTGKTQYF. The V call is TRBV12-3 or TRBV12-4, the J call TRBJ2-5; 9 nucleotides align to TRBD1. The CDR3 totals 13 residues. V trimming: 5 bases; J trimming: 6 bases; junction bases outside the gene matches: 4.

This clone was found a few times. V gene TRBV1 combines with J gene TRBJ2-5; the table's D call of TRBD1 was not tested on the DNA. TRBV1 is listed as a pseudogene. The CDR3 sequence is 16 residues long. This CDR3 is CTSSQDIQIYQETQYF. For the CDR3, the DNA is TGCACCAGCAGCCAAGATATTCAGATATACCAAGAGACCCAGTACTTC.

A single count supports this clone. The CDR3 reads CASSQDPGLAGTKNIQYF. CDR3 coding DNA: TGCGCCAGCAGCCAAGATCCGGGGCTAGCGGGGACCAAAAACATTCAGTACTTC. The rearrangement joins TRBV4-1 to TRBJ2-4; TRBD2 matches at 9 bases. This CDR3 has 18 residues. Germline loops: CDR1 MGHRA, CDR2 YSYEKL. After removal of 0 bases from V and 2 bases from J, the junction contained 8 bases not matched to a gene.

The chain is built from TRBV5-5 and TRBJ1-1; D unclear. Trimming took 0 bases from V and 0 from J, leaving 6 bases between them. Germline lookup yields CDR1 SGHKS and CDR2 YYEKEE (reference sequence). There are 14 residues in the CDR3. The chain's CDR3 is CASSLDSMNTEAFF. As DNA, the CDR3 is TGTGCCAGCAGCTTGGACTCCATGAACACTGAAGCTTTCTTT.

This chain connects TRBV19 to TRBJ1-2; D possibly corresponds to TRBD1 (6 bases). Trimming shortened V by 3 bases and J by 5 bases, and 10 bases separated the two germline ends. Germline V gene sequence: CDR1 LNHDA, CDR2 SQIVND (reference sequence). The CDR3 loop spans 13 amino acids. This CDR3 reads CASSIPRGYGYTF. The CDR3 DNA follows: TGTGCCAGTAGTATCCCCAGGGGATATGGCTACACCTTC.

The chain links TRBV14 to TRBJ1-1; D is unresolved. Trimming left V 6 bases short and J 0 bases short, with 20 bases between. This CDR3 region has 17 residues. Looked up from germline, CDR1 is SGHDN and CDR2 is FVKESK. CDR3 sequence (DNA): TGTGCCAGCAGTCAGGACCGAGGGCTAGGTTTGAACACTGAAGCTTTCTTT. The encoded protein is CASSQDRGLGLNTEAFF.

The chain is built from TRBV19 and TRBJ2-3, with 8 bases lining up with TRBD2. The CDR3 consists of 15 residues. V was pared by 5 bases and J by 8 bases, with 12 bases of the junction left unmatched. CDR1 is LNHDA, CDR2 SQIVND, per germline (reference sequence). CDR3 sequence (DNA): TGTGCCAGTAGTGGGACTAGGATTACGGTAGCTACGCAGTATTTT. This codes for CASSGTRITVATQYF.

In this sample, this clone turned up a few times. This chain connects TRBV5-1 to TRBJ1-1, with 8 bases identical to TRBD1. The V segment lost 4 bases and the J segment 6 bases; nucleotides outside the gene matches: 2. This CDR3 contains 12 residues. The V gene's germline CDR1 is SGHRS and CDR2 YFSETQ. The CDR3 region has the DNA TGCGCCAGCAGCCCACAGGGGGCTGAAGCTTTCTTT. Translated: CASSPQGAEAFF.

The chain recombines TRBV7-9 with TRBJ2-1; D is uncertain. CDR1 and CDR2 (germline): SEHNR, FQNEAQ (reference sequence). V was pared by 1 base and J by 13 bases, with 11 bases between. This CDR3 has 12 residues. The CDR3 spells CASSLDVSPQFF. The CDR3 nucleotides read TGTGCCAGCAGCTTAGATGTTAGCCCCCAGTTCTTC. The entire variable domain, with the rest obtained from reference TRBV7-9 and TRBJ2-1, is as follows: DTGVSQNPRHKITKRGQNVTFRCDPISEHNRLYWYRQTLGQGPEFLTYFQNEAQLEKSRLLSDRFSAERPKGSFSTLEIQRTEQGDSAMYLCASSLDVSPQFFGPGTRLTVL.

The CDR3 DNA follows: TGTGCCAGCAGCTTGGTAGGGGTTGGGGCCAACGTCCTGACTTTC. Protein sequence: CASSLVGVGANVLTF. The rearrangement uses TRBV5-6 and TRBJ2-6, with a weak D call TRBD1 (5 bases). The V end was cut by 0 bases, the J end by 3 bases, with 7 bases between. CDR3 size: 15 residues. In germline, CDR1 is SGHDT, CDR2 YYEEEE. Drawing the rest from reference TRBV5-6 and TRBJ2-6, the complete variable domain is DAGVTQSPTHLIKTRGQQVTLRCSPKSGHDTVSWYQQALGQGPQFIFQYYEEEERQRGNFPDRFSGHQFPNYSSELNVNALLLGDSALYLCASSLVGVGANVLTFGAGSRLTVL.

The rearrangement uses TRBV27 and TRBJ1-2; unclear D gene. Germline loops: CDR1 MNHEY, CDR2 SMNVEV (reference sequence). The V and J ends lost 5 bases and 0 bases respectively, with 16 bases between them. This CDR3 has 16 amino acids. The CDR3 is CASSRGGTTANYGYTF. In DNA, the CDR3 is TGTGCCAGCAGTCGCGGTGGTACGACTGCTAACTATGGCTACACCTTC.

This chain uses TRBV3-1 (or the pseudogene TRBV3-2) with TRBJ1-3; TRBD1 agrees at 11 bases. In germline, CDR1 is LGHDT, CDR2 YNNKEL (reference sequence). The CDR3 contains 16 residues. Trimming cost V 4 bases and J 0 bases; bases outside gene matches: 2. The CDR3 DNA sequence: TGTGCCAGCAGCCCCGGGACAGGGGGCTCTGGAAACACCATATATTTT. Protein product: CASSPGTGGSGNTIYF.

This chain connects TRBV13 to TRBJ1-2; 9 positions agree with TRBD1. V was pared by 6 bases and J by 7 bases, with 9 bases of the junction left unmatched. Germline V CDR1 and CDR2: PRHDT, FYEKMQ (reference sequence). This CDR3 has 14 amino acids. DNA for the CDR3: TGTGCCAGCAGTGTCGGACAGGGGAACGGTGGCTACACCTTC. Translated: CASSVGQGNGGYTF.